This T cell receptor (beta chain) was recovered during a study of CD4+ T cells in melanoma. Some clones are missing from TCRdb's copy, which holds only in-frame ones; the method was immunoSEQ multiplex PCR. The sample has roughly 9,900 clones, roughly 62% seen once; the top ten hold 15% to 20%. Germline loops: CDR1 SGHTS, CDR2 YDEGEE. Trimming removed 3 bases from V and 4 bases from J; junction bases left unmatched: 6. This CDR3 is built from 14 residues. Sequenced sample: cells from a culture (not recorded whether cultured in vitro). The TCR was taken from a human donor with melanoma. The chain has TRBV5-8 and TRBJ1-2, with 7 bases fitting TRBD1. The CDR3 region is CASSYRGTAYGYTF. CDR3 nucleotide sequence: TGTGCCAGCAGCTATAGGGGGACAGCCTATGGCTACACCTTC. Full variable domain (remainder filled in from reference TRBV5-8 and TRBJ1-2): EAGVTQSPTHLIKTRGQQATLRCSPISGHTSVYWYQQALGLGLQFLLWYDEGEERNRGNFPPRFSGRQFPNYSSELNVNALELEDSALYLCASSYRGTAYGYTFGSGTRLTVV.